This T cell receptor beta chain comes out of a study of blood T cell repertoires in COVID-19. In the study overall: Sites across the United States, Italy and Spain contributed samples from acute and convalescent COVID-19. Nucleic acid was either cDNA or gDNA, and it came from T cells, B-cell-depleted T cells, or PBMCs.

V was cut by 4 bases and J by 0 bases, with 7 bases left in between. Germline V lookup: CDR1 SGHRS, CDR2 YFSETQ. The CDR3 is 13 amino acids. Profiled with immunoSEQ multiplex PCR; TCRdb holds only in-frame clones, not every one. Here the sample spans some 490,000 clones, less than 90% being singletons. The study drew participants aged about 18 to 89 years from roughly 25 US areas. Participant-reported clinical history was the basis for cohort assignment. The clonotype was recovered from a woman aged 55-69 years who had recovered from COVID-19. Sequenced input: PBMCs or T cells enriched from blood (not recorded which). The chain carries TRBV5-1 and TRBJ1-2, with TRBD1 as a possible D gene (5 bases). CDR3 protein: CASSRDSNYGYTF. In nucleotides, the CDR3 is TGCGCCAGCAGCAGGGACTCTAACTATGGCTACACCTTC.